The entry that follows covers one T cell receptor beta chain sequence. Its antigen is currently not known. No clone much larger than this one lies a single base away; base qualities are absent. The same CDR3 also results from other DNA sequences found in this sample. This sample is part of a study of shared clonotypes between healthy human individuals (dated by TCRdb to 2018 to 2021). With respect to the entire study: The cohort included three men and a couple of women between 18 and 49 years of age. Each donor's leukapheresis produced roughly between roughly 0.94 and 9.5 billion PBMCs. For each donor, CD4 naive and CD4 memory were each given three plates, CD8 naive was given two plates, and CD8 memory was given one plate. Different laboratories and diverse techniques were used to prepare libraries and sequence TCR repertoires, to increase sequencing depth and limit assay-specific biases. The study deeply sequenced blood TCR repertoires of about 5 healthy adults to estimate repertoire size and the extent of clonotype sharing between individuals. What the work shows at the level of the full study, not this receptor alone: Naive subsets generally had larger estimated clonotype richness than memory subsets did. Because the study included only a small number of donors, the genetic and exposure-history diversity represented was limited. Sampling was limited to blood, and TCR repertoires in tissue likely differ from TCR repertoires in blood. Based on pairwise subsampling, the degree of clonotype sharing among donors was expected to be affected by sequencing depth. Compared with non-shared clonotypes, the clonotypes found in all four sorted-subset donors had higher generation probabilities. Incomplete sequencing was indicated by rarefaction of sorted-subset datasets, despite the large sequencing depth. Sharing across a few donors was observed for around 5% of naive CD4, under 4% of naive CD8, 2% to 2.5% of memory CD4, and about 0.4% of memory CD8 clonotypes.

The donors were healthy, HIV-negative adults with no recently reported acute infections or vaccinations. Only Caucasian adults living in Nashville, Tennessee, USA were represented among the donors. Magnetic negative selection was used to enrich CD4+ T cells, after which naive cells were positively selected on CD45RA and the negative fraction became the memory subset. After blood collection by leukapheresis, PBMCs were isolated using Ficoll-Histopaque density gradient centrifugation and then cryopreserved in the vapor phase of liquid nitrogen. Purity and quantity of every magnetically sorted T cell population were checked by analytical flow cytometry. Genomic DNA was isolated from every sorted fraction and measured by UV absorbance on a Nanodrop 2000c. The CDR3 numbers 13 residues from cysteine through phenylalanine. Only CDR3 DNA is held: 39 bases, read in frame from base 1. The germline V gene provides CDR1 KGHSH and CDR2 LQKENI. V is pared back by 3 bases and J by 2 bases, with 7 bases lying between the germline termini.

TCR CDR3 regions were amplified from genomic DNA by multiplex PCR using the deep immunoSEQ assay. Genomic DNA extracted from each cell subset was distributed evenly over all wells of several immunoSEQ 96-well plates, and each plate served as one replicate. Each replicate PCR for sorted subsets received about 210 ng genomic DNA, equal to about 30,000 T cell genomes. Purified libraries were measured with a Qubit 3.0 fluorometer, size-checked on a Bioanalyzer 2100, and measured again with the KAPA Library Quantification kit. Every immunoSEQ 96-well plate was sequenced on a dedicated single-read 150-cycle Illumina NextSeq 550 flow cell. The authors' analysis ran thus. Because only junctional sequences without quality scores were contained in the immunoSEQ output, filtering matching that applied to full-length reads could not be performed. Sequences were annotated with PyIR, a Python wrapper for IgBLAST v1.9, and V/J genes and CDR3 were assigned using IMGT germline references. Reads were filtered out if the reads had weak V/J assignments (E-value above 1e-6), no CDR3, stop codons, out-of-frame junctions, or ambiguous translated residues. A V3J clonotype was defined by an identical inferred V gene, J gene, and CDR3 amino acid sequence. The percentage overlap between two repertoires was calculated by dividing the number of shared unique clonotypes by the size of the smaller repertoire. RTK rarefaction, the Chao1 estimator, and Recon v2.1 estimates of unobserved clonotypes were used to assess repertoire richness. OLGA was used to compute generation probabilities for all TCRbeta clonotypes that the gDNA method yielded from a handful of donors. The source is immuneACCESS, and TCRdb retained only in-frame sequences with V and J called. Part of the clones is not carried over; for the studies checked, unresolved V genes explain less than half of this, and the remainder is unexplained. D and trimming were read from the DNA, whereas the V and J calls and clone size are those reported in that table. Across this sample there are millions of clones, with approximately 95% seen only once. Together, the top ten hold 0.1% to 0.15% of the sample.

The chain employs TRBV18 and TRBJ2-5; confidence is insufficient to name the D gene. Input material: naive CD4+ T cells sorted from blood. The sample's cell subset or site label is to be understood as: CD45RA+ positively selected. The receptor was isolated from a man aged 18 to 35 in good health. The CDR3 reads as follows: CASSPGRQETQYF. The sequenced DNA: TGTGCCAGCTCACCCGGCAGGCAAGAGACCCAGTACTTC.